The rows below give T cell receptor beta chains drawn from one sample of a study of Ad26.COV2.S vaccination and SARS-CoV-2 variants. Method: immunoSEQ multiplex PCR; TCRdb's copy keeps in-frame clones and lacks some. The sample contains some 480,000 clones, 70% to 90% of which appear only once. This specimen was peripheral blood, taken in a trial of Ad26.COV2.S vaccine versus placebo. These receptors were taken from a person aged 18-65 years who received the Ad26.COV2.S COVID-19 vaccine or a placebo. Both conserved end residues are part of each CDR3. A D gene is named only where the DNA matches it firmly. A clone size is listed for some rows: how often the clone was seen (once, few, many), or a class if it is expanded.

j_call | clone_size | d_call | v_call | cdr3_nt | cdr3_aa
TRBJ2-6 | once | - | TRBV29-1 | TGCAGCGTTGCTCTCCCGGGGGTCTCTGGGGCCAACGTCCTGACTTTC | CSVALPGVSGANVLTF
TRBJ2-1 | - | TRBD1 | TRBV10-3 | TGTGCCGTACAGGGGGCGGACTACAATGAGCAGTTCTTC | CAVQGADYNEQFF
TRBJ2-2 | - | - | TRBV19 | TGTGCCAGTCAACAGGGAATTCTCGGCGGGGAGCTGTTTTTT | CASQQGILGGELFF
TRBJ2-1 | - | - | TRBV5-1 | TGCGCCAGCAGCCCCCCGGACAATGAGCAGTTCTTC | CASSPPDNEQFF
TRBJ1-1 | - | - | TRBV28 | TGTGCCAGTACTCTTGGGGGCAAGACTGAAGCTTTCTTT | CASTLGGKTEAFF
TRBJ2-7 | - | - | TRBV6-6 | TGTGCCAGCAGTTACTCGGTGACTGTATACGAGCAGTACTTC | CASSYSVTVYEQYF
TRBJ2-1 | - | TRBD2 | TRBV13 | TGTGCCAGCAGCCTGAGCGGGAGGGTATCCTACAATGAGCAGTTCTTC | CASSLSGRVSYNEQFF
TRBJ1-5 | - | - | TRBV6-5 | TGTGCCAGCAGTTACTCAGGGGCGCGAGGTCAGCCCCAGCATTTT | CASSYSGARGQPQHF
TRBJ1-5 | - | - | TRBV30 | TGTGCCTGGAACAGGGAGGGAAATCAGCCCCAGCATTTT | CAWNREGNQPQHF
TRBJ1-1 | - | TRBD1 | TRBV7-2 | TGTGCCAGCAGCGCACAGGGGCGGAACACTGAAGCTTTCTTT | CASSAQGRNTEAFF
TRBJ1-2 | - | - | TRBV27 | TGTGCCAGCAGTTTAACGGGGCGCCTCAACTATGGCTACACCTTC | CASSLTGRLNYGYTF
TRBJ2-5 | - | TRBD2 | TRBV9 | TGTGCCAGCAGCGCGACTAGCGGGAGGGGAGAGACCCAGTACTTC | CASSATSGRGETQYF
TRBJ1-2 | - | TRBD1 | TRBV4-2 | TGTGCCAGCAGCCAAGATCCGGGCAGGGGGTATGGCTACACCTTC | CASSQDPGRGYGYTF
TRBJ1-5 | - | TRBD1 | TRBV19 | TGTGCCAGTAGTATAACGGGGACAGGACAGCCCCAGCATTTT | CASSITGTGQPQHF
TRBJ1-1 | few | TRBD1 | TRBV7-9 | TGTGCCAGCAGCTTTGGGGACAGTAAAACTGAAGCTTTCTTT | CASSFGDSKTEAFF
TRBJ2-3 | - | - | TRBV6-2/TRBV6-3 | TGTGCCAGCAGCCCATTCCGAGCCATCACAGATACGCAGTATTTT | CASSPFRAITDTQYF
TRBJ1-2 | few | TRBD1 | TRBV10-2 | TGCGCCAGCAGTGAAGACAGGGGGCAGCGTAACTATGGCTACACCTTC | CASSEDRGQRNYGYTF
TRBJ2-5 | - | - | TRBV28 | TGTGCCAGCAGTTTAAGAGGGGAACCCGGCCAAGAGACCCAGTACTTC | CASSLRGEPGQETQYF
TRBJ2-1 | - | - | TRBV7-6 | TGTGCCAGCAGCCTCCGCTGGGGATACAATGAGCAGTTCTTC | CASSLRWGYNEQFF
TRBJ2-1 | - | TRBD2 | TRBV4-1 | TGCGCCAGCAGCCAGCCACTAGCGGGACCCCCCAACAATGAGCAGTTCTTC | CASSQPLAGPPNNEQFF
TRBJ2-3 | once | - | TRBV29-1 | TGCAGCGTTGAAAGGGCAGGGTTCACGCAGTATTTT | CSVERAGFTQYF
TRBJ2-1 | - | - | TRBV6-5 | TGTGCCAGCAGAGATCGGGCGGGACCGGTCGATGAGCAGTTCTTC | CASRDRAGPVDEQFF
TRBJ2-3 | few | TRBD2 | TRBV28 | TGTGCCAGCTCGCCGCGAGGACTAGACCCCACAGATACGCAGTATTTT | CASSPRGLDPTDTQYF
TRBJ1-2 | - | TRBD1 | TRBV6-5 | TGTGCCAGCAGTCTCACAGGGGGCTTAAACTATGGCTACACCTTC | CASSLTGGLNYGYTF
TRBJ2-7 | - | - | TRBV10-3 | TGTGCCACCAACAGGGAATTAGCCTACGAGCAGTACTTC | CATNRELAYEQYF
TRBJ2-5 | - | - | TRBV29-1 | TGCAGCGTTACCCCCTTGGGGATCAAAGAGACCCAGTACTTC | CSVTPLGIKETQYF
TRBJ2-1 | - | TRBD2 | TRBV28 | TGTGCCAGCAGCTTGGCAGGGCTAGCGGTCTACAATGAGCAGTTCTTC | CASSLAGLAVYNEQFF
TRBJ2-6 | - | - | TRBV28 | TGTGCCAGCAGCCAGGAGGGTTGGGGGGCCAACGTCCTGACTTTC | CASSQEGWGANVLTF
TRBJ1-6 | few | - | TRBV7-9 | TGTGCCAGCAGCTTAGGAGGGGGGACCCTCCACTTT | CASSLGGGTLHF
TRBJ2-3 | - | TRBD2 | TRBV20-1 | TGCAGTGCTAGTCGACTAGCGGTTAGCACAGATACGCAGTATTTT | CSASRLAVSTDTQYF
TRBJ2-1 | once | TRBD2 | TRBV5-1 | TGCGCCAGCACCCTTGAGGGCCGGCTAGCGGCATACAATGAGCAGTTCTTC | CASTLEGRLAAYNEQFF